This T cell receptor (beta chain) is drawn from a study of blood T cell repertoires in COVID-19. CDR1 and CDR2 (germline): MNHEY, SVGAGI. The CDR3 has 15 amino acids. The V gene lost 6 bases and the J gene lost 4 bases, with 18 bases spanning the gap. In the study's own analysis: Estimation of nucleated cell counts was performed using reference gene primer amplification. Only in-frame clones appear in the TCRdb table, and some are missing; sequencing was by immunoSEQ multiplex PCR. That table furnishes V, J and clone size, whereas the DNA furnished D and trimming. Found here are under 250,000 clones, about 84% of them singletons; the top ten hold roughly 7.9%.

The sequenced material came from peripheral blood. This clonotype was obtained from a woman aged 80 or older with acute or convalescent COVID-19. V usage is TRBV6-5 and J usage is TRBJ1-2; no clear D. CDR3 loop: CASRIDRGSGYGYTF. CDR3 DNA: TGTGCCAGCAGGATAGATCGGGGTTCCGGCTATGGCTACACCTTC.